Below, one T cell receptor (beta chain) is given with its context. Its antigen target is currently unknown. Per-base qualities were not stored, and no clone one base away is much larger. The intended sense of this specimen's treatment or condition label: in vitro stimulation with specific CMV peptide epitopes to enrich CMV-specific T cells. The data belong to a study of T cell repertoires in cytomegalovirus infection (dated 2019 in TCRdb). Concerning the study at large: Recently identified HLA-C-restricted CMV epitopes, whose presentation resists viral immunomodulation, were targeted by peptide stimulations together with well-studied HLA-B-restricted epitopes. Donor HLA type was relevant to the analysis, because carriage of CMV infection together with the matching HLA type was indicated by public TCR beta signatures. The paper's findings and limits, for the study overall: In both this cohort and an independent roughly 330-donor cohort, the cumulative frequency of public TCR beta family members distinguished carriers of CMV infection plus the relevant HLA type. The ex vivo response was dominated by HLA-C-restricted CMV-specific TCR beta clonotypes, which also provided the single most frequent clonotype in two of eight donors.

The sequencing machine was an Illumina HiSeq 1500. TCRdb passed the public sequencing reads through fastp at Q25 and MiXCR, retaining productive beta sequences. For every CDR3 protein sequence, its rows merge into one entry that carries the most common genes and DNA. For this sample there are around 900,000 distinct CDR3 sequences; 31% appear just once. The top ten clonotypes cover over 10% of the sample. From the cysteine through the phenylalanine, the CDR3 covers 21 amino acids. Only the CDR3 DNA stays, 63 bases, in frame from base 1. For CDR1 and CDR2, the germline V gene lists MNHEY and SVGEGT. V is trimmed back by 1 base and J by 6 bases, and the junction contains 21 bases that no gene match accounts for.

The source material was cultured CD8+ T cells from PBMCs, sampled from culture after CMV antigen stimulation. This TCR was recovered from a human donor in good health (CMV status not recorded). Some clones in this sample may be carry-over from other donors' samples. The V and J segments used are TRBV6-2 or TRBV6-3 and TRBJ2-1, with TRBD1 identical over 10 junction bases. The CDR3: CASSYYPGTGAQETRINEQFF. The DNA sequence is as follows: TGTGCCAGCAGTTACTATCCCGGGACAGGGGCTCAGGAGACAAGGATCAATGAGCAGTTCTTC.